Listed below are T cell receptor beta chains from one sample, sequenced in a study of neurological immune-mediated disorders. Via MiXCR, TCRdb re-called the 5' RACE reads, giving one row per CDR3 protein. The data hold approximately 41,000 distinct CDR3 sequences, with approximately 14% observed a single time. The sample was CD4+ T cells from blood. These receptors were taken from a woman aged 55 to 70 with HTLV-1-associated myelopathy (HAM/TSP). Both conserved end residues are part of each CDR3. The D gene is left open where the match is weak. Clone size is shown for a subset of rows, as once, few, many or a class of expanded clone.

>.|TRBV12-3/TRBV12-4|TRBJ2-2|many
TGTGCCAGCAGTCCCGGCTGGAACACCGGGGAGCTGTTTTTT
CASSPGWNTGELFF
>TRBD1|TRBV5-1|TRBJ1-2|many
TGCGCCAGCAGCCCTAAATTTGACAGGGGCCTTCCCCAGGACTATGGCTACACCTTC
CASSPKFDRGLPQDYGYTF
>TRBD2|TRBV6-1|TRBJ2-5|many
TGTGCCAGCAACCCCCTGACGGGGAGGGATTTGGAGACCCAGTACTTC
CASNPLTGRDLETQYF
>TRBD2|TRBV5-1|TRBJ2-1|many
TGCGCCAGCAGGGCTAGCGGGGCCAGCTCCTACAATGAGCAGTTCTTC
CASRASGASSYNEQFF
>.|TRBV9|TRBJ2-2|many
TGTGCCAGCAGCGTAGACACCTCGGTGGTCAACGGGGAGCTGTTTTTT
CASSVDTSVVNGELFF
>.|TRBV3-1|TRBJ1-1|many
TGTGCCAGCAGCCAAGATTGGTCCACTGAAGCTTTCTTT
CASSQDWSTEAFF
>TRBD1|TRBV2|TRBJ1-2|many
TGTGCCACCCTCCAGGGGGGTTACTATGGCTACACCTTC
CATLQGGYYGYTF
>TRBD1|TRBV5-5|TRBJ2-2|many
TGTGCCAGCTGGCAGGGACAGGGCGGAACCGGGGAGCTGTTTTTT
CASWQGQGGTGELFF
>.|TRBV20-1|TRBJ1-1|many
TGCAGTGCTAGAGACACTGAAGCTTTCTTT
CSARDTEAFF
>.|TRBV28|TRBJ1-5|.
TGTGCCAGCAGCCCAACGGACAGTAGCAATCAGCCCCAGCATTTT
CASSPTDSSNQPQHF
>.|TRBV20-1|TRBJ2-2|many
TGCAGTGCTAGTTCGCGAGGGAACACCGGGGAGCTGTTTTTT
CSASSRGNTGELFF
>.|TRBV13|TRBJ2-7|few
TGTGCCAGCAGCTTCTCTGGGGAATCCCTATACGAGCAGTACTTC
CASSFSGESLYEQYF
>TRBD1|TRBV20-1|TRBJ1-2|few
TGCAGTGCTTGGACAGGGGGGTGGGGCTACACCTTC
CSAWTGGWGYTF
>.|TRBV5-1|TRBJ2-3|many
TGCGCCAGCAGCTTGGCCCGCAGGAGTACGCAGTATTTT
CASSLARRSTQYF
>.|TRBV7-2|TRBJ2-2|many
TGTGCCAGCAGCTTATACAGGTCATCCGGGGAGCTGTTTTTT
CASSLYRSSGELFF
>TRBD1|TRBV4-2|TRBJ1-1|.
TGTGCCAGCAGTAGACAGGGGCAGGCGAACAATGAAGCTTTCTTT
CASSRQGQANNEAFF
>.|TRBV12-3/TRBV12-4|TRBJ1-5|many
TGTGCCAGCAGGGCTGACAGGTTGGGAAATCAGCCCCAGCATTTT
CASRADRLGNQPQHF
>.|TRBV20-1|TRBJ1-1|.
TGCAGTGCTTATAACGGGGAGAAGCCGAACACTGAAGCTTTCTTT
CSAYNGEKPNTEAFF
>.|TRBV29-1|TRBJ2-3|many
TGCAGCACTTCGTTGGCGGGGAGAACAGATACGCAGTATTTT
CSTSLAGRTDTQYF
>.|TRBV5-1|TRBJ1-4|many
TGCGCCAGCAGAGTACAGCCGAATGGCGAAAAACTGTTTTTT
CASRVQPNGEKLFF
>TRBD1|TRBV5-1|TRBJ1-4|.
TGCGCCAGCAGCGGACAGGGGGCAACTAATGAAAAACTGTTTTTT
CASSGQGATNEKLFF
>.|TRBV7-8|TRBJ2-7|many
TGTGCCAGCAGCCCTTCCGGGACACCGTACAGCTCCTACGAGCAGTACTTC
CASSPSGTPYSSYEQYF
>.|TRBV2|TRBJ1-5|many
TGTGCCAGCAGTGAACAGGGCTCTCGAAGCAATCAGCCCCAGCATTTT
CASSEQGSRSNQPQHF
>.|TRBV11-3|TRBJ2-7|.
TGTGCCAGCAACACCTCAGGGGCCGACTACGAGCAGTACTTC
CASNTSGADYEQYF
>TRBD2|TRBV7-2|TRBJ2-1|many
TGTGCCAGCAGCTTAGCGCTAGCGGGGGGGCATAATGAGCAGTTCTTC
CASSLALAGGHNEQFF
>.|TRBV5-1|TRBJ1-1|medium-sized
TGCGCCAGCAGCCCCCACGTGGACACTGAAGCTTTCTTT
CASSPHVDTEAFF
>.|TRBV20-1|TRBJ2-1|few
TGTAGTGCTAGAGGACGGCACCTATACAATGAGCAGTTCTTC
CSARGRHLYNEQFF
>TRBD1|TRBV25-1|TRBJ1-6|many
TGTGCCAGCACCATGACAGGGCGGAATTCACCCCTCCACTTT
CASTMTGRNSPLHF
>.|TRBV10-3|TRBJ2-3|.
TGTGCCATCAGCCCCGGGTCTTGGAGGTCGGTTCCCGATACGCAGTATTTT
CAISPGSWRSVPDTQYF
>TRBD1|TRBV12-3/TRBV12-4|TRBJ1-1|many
TGTGCCAGTAGTCCTGCCGGACAGGGGGGACCACACACTGAAGCTTTCTTT
CASSPAGQGGPHTEAFF
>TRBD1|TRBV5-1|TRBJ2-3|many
TGCGCCAGCAGCGCGACAGGGGCCGACACAGATACGCAGTATTTT
CASSATGADTDTQYF
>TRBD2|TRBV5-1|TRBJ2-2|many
TGCGCCAGCAGCTTGGATACTAGCGGGGGACGGGGGGAGCTGTTTTTT
CASSLDTSGGRGELFF
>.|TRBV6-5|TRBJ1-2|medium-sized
TGTGCCAGCAGACAGACAGAGACTAACTATGGCTACACCTTC
CASRQTETNYGYTF
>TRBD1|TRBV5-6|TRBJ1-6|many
TGTGCCAGCAGCCCGGGGTCGGGACAGGGGAATTCACCCCTCCACTTT
CASSPGSGQGNSPLHF
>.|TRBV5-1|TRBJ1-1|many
TGCGCCAGCAGTCCCTCGGGGGTCAACACTGAAGCTTTCTTT
CASSPSGVNTEAFF
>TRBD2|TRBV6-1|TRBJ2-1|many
TGTGCCAGCAGTCTGCGCAGCGGGGGGATCAATGAGCAGTTCTTC
CASSLRSGGINEQFF
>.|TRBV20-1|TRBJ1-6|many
TGCAGTGCTAGCCGAGGGACGGACCGTGGACCCCTCCACTTT
CSASRGTDRGPLHF
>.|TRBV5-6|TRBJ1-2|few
TGTGCCAGCAGGAATAAGGGGGGCGCCTATGGCTACACCTTC
CASRNKGGAYGYTF
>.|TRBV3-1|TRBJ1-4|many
TGTGCCAGCAGCCAAGGTGTGGAGGGGCATGAAAAACTGTTTTTT
CASSQGVEGHEKLFF
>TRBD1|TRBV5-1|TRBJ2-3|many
TGCGCCAGCAGCTCGGGGACAGGTAGCACAGATACGCAGTATTTT
CASSSGTGSTDTQYF
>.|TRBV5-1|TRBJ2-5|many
TGCGCCAGCAGCGCGGGACCGACCGCCCAAGAGACCCAGTACTTC
CASSAGPTAQETQYF
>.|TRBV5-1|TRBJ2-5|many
TGCGCCAGCAGCTTGGCAGCAGGGTACCAAGAGACCCAGTACTTC
CASSLAAGYQETQYF
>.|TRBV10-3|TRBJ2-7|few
TGTGCCATCAGTGAGGTTGGGGACGAGCAGTACTTC
CAISEVGDEQYF
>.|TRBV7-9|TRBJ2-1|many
TGTGCCAGCAGTTCTGGGTCGTGGACGGCCACCTACAATGAGCAGTTCTTC
CASSSGSWTATYNEQFF
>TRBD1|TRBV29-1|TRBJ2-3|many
TGCAGCGCAGGACAGGGGTCAGATACGCAGTATTTT
CSAGQGSDTQYF
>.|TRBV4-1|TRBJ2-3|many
TGCGCCAGCAGCCAAGATGTCGCGGCACAGAGCACAGATACGCAGTATTTT
CASSQDVAAQSTDTQYF
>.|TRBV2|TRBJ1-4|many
TGTGCCAGCAGTGAATTCACCCCCGGGGCAGGGCTGGAAAAACTGTTTTTT
CASSEFTPGAGLEKLFF
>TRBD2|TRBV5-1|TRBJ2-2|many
TGCGCCAGCAGCCCGAGGACTAGCGGGGCCCTCACCGGGGAGCTGTTTTTT
CASSPRTSGALTGELFF
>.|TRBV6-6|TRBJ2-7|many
TGTGCCAGCAGTTACCTCCATTCCTACGAGCAGTACTTC
CASSYLHSYEQYF